What follows is one T cell receptor beta chain and its context. This clonotype turned up a few times. It lacks a known antigen. Base qualities are missing; no much larger clone stands one base away. This specimen belongs to a study of CD8 T cells in ankylosing spondylitis (dated by TCRdb to the late 2010s). Broadly, across the study: T cell receptor beta repertoires were profiled in healthy donors and ankylosing spondylitis patients so that disease-linked TCR variants could be found. The full study cohort was made up of about 24 ankylosing spondylitis patients and 108 healthy donors. Peripheral blood was sampled, and synovial fluid was also collected from ankylosing spondylitis patients.

The paper's findings and limits, for the study overall: Some motif variants were previously reported in synovial fluid and blood of reactive arthritis patients, suggesting common disease-initiation mechanisms. The disease-linked clones had a CD8+ phenotype and were found at relatively low frequencies in peripheral blood. According to the report, matched synovial fluid samples from ankylosing spondylitis patients were significantly enriched for the disease-linked clones. Blood from ankylosing spondylitis patients appeared to be characterized by a TCR beta motif made up of seven or eight highly homologous amino acid variants.

The listed sequencing device is Illumina HiSeq 2500. Quantitative 5'-RACE with molecular barcodes was the method used to prepare the TCR beta libraries. From the authors' description of their analysis: To identify disease-linked TCR variants, a new computational method was used, one built on a probabilistic model of VDJ rearrangement. Starting from the raw public reads, TCRdb applied fastp trimming at Q25, assembled clones with MiXCR and retained in-frame beta chains. When rows share a CDR3 protein, they turn into one entry using the most common DNA and genes. The V and J calls here are based on TCRdb, not the publication. For this sample the table gives roughly 150,000 distinct CDR3 sequences, of which 9.5% to 10% were detected only once. About 16% of the sample is in the top ten clones. The germline ends are 12 bases apart after V is trimmed by 2 bases and J by 4 bases. Spanning cysteine to phenylalanine, the CDR3 consists of 14 amino acids. Only the CDR3 region is kept as DNA, spanning 42 bases read in frame from base 1. The germline V gene encodes CDR1 MNHEY and CDR2 SVGAGI.

Sequenced sample: blood, either unsorted or a sorted T cell fraction (not recorded which). The clonotype was recovered from a female donor with ankylosing spondylitis or in good health (not recorded which). The chain uses TRBV6-5 and TRBJ2-7; a weak D assignment points to TRBD1 (6 bases agree). Read as DNA, the sequence is TGTGCCAGCAGTTACGCAGGGACATCGTACGAGCAGTACTTC. It translates as CASSYAGTSYEQYF.